This TCR beta chain is from a study of blood T cell repertoires in COVID-19. Study in general: Sites in the United States, Italy and Spain provided acute and convalescent COVID-19 samples. From T cells, B-cell-depleted T cells, or PBMCs came the material, which was cDNA or gDNA.

In the study's own analysis: Nucleated cell counts were estimated from reference gene primer amplification. Some clones are missing from TCRdb's copy, which holds only in-frame ones; the method was immunoSEQ multiplex PCR. For V, J and clone size, that table is used; D and trimming come from the DNA. The table shows about 180,000 clones, with 86% occurring only once. This CDR3 region has 16 residues. V gave up 6 bases and J gave up 0 bases; unmatched junction bases: 5. Germline V gives CDR1 SGHTA, CDR2 FQGNSA. The sequencing input was peripheral blood. The rearrangement uses TRBV7-2 and TRBJ2-6; 7 bases match TRBD1. This receptor was taken from a man between 45 and 60 years old with active or convalescent COVID-19. The CDR3 spells CASSEGARSGANVLTF. As DNA, the CDR3 is TGTGCCAGCAGTGAGGGGGCCCGCTCTGGGGCCAACGTCCTGACTTTC.